Listed below are T cell receptor beta chains from one sample, sequenced in a study of identical twins. Each CDR3 protein gets one entry after TCRdb re-called the 5' RACE reads with MiXCR. The sample carries 300,000 to 400,000 distinct CDR3 sequences, about 10% recorded once. Sequencing used naive T cells sorted from blood. The source of these receptors is a woman between 45 and 60 years old in good health. Both conserved end residues are part of each CDR3. The order of the fields is D gene, V gene, clone size, J gene, CDR3 DNA, CDR3 protein. The D gene is left open where the match is weak. The listing skips clone size in some rows; elsewhere it reads once, few, many or a size class.

D gene: TRBD2; V gene: TRBV5-4; clone size: few; J gene: TRBJ2-1; CDR3 DNA: TGTGCCAGCAGCCCTGGACTAGCGGGAGGGATTGAGCAGTTCTTC; CDR3 protein: CASSPGLAGGIEQFF
D gene: .; V gene: TRBV12-3/TRBV12-4; clone size: .; J gene: TRBJ1-5; CDR3 DNA: TGTGCCAGCAGTTTATTATTGACGGGGGAGGGCAATCAGCCCCAGCATTTT; CDR3 protein: CASSLLLTGEGNQPQHF
D gene: TRBD1; V gene: TRBV12-3/TRBV12-4; clone size: few; J gene: TRBJ1-4; CDR3 DNA: TGTGCCAGCAGTTTATCGTGGTGGGGGACAGGGGCCCGCACTAATGAAAAACTGTTTTTT; CDR3 protein: CASSLSWWGTGARTNEKLFF
D gene: .; V gene: TRBV14; clone size: .; J gene: TRBJ2-1; CDR3 DNA: TGTGCCAGCATGCCAAGCGGAGAACTATACAATGAGCAGTTCTTC; CDR3 protein: CASMPSGELYNEQFF
D gene: .; V gene: TRBV3-1; clone size: few; J gene: TRBJ2-3; CDR3 DNA: TGTGCCAGCAGCCAAGGGTTTAGCACAGATACGCAGTATTTT; CDR3 protein: CASSQGFSTDTQYF
D gene: .; V gene: TRBV7-9; clone size: few; J gene: TRBJ2-1; CDR3 DNA: TGTGCCAGCAGCTTACCGGGTAGCCTCTACAATGAGCAGTTCTTC; CDR3 protein: CASSLPGSLYNEQFF
D gene: TRBD2; V gene: TRBV5-4; clone size: .; J gene: TRBJ2-1; CDR3 DNA: TGTGCCAGCAACCTAGCGGGATCTTGGAATGAGCAGTTCTTC; CDR3 protein: CASNLAGSWNEQFF
D gene: .; V gene: TRBV28; clone size: .; J gene: TRBJ2-1; CDR3 DNA: TGTGCCAGCAGTTTACCGTGTCTAACGTCCTACAATGAGCAGTTCTTC; CDR3 protein: CASSLPCLTSYNEQFF
D gene: TRBD2; V gene: TRBV12-3/TRBV12-4; clone size: .; J gene: TRBJ2-2; CDR3 DNA: TGTGCCAGCAGTTTTGGACTAGCGTCCGGGGAGCTGTTTTTT; CDR3 protein: CASSFGLASGELFF
D gene: TRBD1; V gene: TRBV5-1; clone size: .; J gene: TRBJ2-1; CDR3 DNA: TGCGCCAGCAGCTTGGCCCGACAGGGGTTGAGGTCTGAGCAGTTCTTC; CDR3 protein: CASSLARQGLRSEQFF
D gene: TRBD1; V gene: TRBV5-1; clone size: .; J gene: TRBJ1-4; CDR3 DNA: TGCGCCAGCAGCGAAGAGACAGGGGGAGATGAAAAACTGTTTTTT; CDR3 protein: CASSEETGGDEKLFF
D gene: .; V gene: TRBV14; clone size: .; J gene: TRBJ2-3; CDR3 DNA: TGTGCCAGCAGCCAAGATTTGGGACCACTCACAGATACGCAGTATTTT; CDR3 protein: CASSQDLGPLTDTQYF
D gene: .; V gene: TRBV11-2; clone size: few; J gene: TRBJ2-3; CDR3 DNA: TGTGCCAGCAGCTTCCCGGGAGCGACGGGTACGCAGTATTTT; CDR3 protein: CASSFPGATGTQYF
D gene: .; V gene: TRBV6-2/TRBV6-3; clone size: .; J gene: TRBJ2-1; CDR3 DNA: TGTGCCCCCCCCGGGGGAGGCAATGAGCAGTTCTTC; CDR3 protein: CAPPGGGNEQFF
D gene: TRBD1; V gene: TRBV29-1; clone size: .; J gene: TRBJ1-2; CDR3 DNA: TGCAGCGTCCGGACAGGGAATGGCTACACCTTC; CDR3 protein: CSVRTGNGYTF
D gene: .; V gene: TRBV9; clone size: many; J gene: TRBJ2-2; CDR3 DNA: TGTGCCAGCAGCCCTCAGGGGCTGAACACCGGGGAGCTGTTTTTT; CDR3 protein: CASSPQGLNTGELFF
D gene: .; V gene: TRBV5-4; clone size: .; J gene: TRBJ1-1; CDR3 DNA: TGTGCCAGCAGCTTCATGAACCCTGAAGCTTTCTTT; CDR3 protein: CASSFMNPEAFF
D gene: .; V gene: TRBV7-2; clone size: few; J gene: TRBJ2-1; CDR3 DNA: TGTGCCAGCAGCTTAGGTAGCTTGGAGCAGTTCTTC; CDR3 protein: CASSLGSLEQFF
D gene: TRBD2; V gene: TRBV12-5; clone size: .; J gene: TRBJ2-3; CDR3 DNA: TGTGCTAGTGGTTTGGTACCACTAGCGGGAGGGCCGGATACGCAGTATTTT; CDR3 protein: CASGLVPLAGGPDTQYF
D gene: .; V gene: TRBV5-4; clone size: .; J gene: TRBJ2-1; CDR3 DNA: TGTGCCAGCAGCTTGGTGGCTAGCCCGGGGCATGAGCAGTTCTTC; CDR3 protein: CASSLVASPGHEQFF
D gene: .; V gene: TRBV12-3/TRBV12-4; clone size: many; J gene: TRBJ2-2; CDR3 DNA: TGTGCCAGCAGCTTAGGGGTGAACACCGGGGAGCTGTTTTTT; CDR3 protein: CASSLGVNTGELFF
D gene: .; V gene: TRBV9; clone size: many; J gene: TRBJ2-3; CDR3 DNA: TGTGCCAGCAGCGTAGACCTACTAGAGGAGGATACGCAGTATTTT; CDR3 protein: CASSVDLLEEDTQYF
D gene: .; V gene: TRBV4-1; clone size: many; J gene: TRBJ2-4; CDR3 DNA: TGCGCCAGCAGCTACGACCTTAGCGGATCAAAAAACATTCAGTACTTC; CDR3 protein: CASSYDLSGSKNIQYF
D gene: .; V gene: TRBV5-1; clone size: few; J gene: TRBJ2-2; CDR3 DNA: TGCGCCAGCAGCTTGGAGCCGGGTCGGACCGGGGAGCTGTTTTTT; CDR3 protein: CASSLEPGRTGELFF
D gene: .; V gene: TRBV4-1; clone size: .; J gene: TRBJ2-6; CDR3 DNA: TGCGCCAGCAGCCAAACTCTGGCCAGGGGAGTCTCTGGGGCCAACGTCCTGACTTTC; CDR3 protein: CASSQTLARGVSGANVLTF
D gene: .; V gene: TRBV3-1; clone size: few; J gene: TRBJ2-1; CDR3 DNA: TGTGCCAGCAGCCAAGTCCAGAGCTCCTACAATGAGCAGTTCTTC; CDR3 protein: CASSQVQSSYNEQFF
D gene: .; V gene: TRBV12-5; clone size: few; J gene: TRBJ1-4; CDR3 DNA: TGTGCTAGTGGCCGTCCTAATGAAAAACTGTTTTTT; CDR3 protein: CASGRPNEKLFF
D gene: .; V gene: TRBV7-2; clone size: few; J gene: TRBJ2-2; CDR3 DNA: TGTGCCAGCAGCCGACCTCTATATACCGGGGAGCTGTTTTTT; CDR3 protein: CASSRPLYTGELFF
D gene: TRBD2; V gene: TRBV6-5; clone size: few; J gene: TRBJ2-1; CDR3 DNA: TGTGCCAGCAGGCCCGTAGCGGGAGGGGCCTACAATGAGCAGTTCTTC; CDR3 protein: CASRPVAGGAYNEQFF
D gene: TRBD1; V gene: TRBV29-1; clone size: many; J gene: TRBJ1-3; CDR3 DNA: TGCAGCGTTGGGGACAGGGGGAGTGGAAACACCATATATTTT; CDR3 protein: CSVGDRGSGNTIYF
D gene: TRBD2; V gene: TRBV6-6; clone size: few; J gene: TRBJ2-7; CDR3 DNA: TGTGCCAGCAGTTACTCCGCGGGAGTCGAGCAGTACTTC; CDR3 protein: CASSYSAGVEQYF
D gene: .; V gene: TRBV7-9; clone size: few; J gene: TRBJ2-5; CDR3 DNA: TGTGCCAGCAGCTTAAAGGGTTGGCAAGAGACCCAGTACTTC; CDR3 protein: CASSLKGWQETQYF
D gene: TRBD1; V gene: TRBV9; clone size: .; J gene: TRBJ2-7; CDR3 DNA: TGTGCCAGCAGCGTAGCGGGACAGAGCTCCTACGAGCAGTACTTC; CDR3 protein: CASSVAGQSSYEQYF
D gene: .; V gene: TRBV9; clone size: .; J gene: TRBJ1-2; CDR3 DNA: TGTGCCAGCAGCGTAGGCGCAGGGGCTAACTATGGCTACACCTTC; CDR3 protein: CASSVGAGANYGYTF
D gene: .; V gene: TRBV5-1; clone size: .; J gene: TRBJ2-7; CDR3 DNA: TGCGCCAGCAGCTTCCCAAACTACGAGCAGTACTTC; CDR3 protein: CASSFPNYEQYF
D gene: .; V gene: TRBV2; clone size: many; J gene: TRBJ2-5; CDR3 DNA: TGTGCCAGCCTGTCGGGTCCGGAACGAGAGACCCAGTACTTC; CDR3 protein: CASLSGPERETQYF